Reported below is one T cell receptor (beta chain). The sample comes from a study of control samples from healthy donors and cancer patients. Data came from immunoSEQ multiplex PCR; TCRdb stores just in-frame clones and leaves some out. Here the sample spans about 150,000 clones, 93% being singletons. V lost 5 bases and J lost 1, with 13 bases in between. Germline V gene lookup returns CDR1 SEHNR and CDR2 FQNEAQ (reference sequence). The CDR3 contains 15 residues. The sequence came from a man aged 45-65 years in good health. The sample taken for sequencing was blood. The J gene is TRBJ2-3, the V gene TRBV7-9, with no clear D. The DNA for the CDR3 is TGTGCCAGCAGCAGCTCCTTCAAACGCACAGATACGCAGTATTTT. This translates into CASSSSFKRTDTQYF.